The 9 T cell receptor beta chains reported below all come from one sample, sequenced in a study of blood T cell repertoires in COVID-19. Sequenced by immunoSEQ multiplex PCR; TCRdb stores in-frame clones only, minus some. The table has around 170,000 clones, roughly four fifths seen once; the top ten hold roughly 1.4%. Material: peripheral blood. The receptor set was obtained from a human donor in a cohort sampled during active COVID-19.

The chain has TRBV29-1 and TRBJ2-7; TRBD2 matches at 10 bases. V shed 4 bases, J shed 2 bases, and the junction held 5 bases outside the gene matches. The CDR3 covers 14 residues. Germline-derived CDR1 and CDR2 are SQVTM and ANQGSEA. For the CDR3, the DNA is TGCAGCGTTGTTCAGCTAGCGGGGGCCTACGAGCAGTACTTC. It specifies CSVVQLAGAYEQYF.

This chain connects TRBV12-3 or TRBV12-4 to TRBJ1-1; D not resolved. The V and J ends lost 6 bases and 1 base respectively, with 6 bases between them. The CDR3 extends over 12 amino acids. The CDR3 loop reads CASSPWNTEAFF. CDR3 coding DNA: TGTGCCAGCAGCCCCTGGAACACTGAAGCTTTCTTT.

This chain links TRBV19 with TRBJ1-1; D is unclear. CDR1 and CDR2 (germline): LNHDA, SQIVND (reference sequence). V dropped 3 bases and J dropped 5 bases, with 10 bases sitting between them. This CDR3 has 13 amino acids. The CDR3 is CASSISARTEAFF. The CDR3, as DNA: TGTGCCAGTAGTATTTCTGCGAGGACTGAAGCTTTCTTT.

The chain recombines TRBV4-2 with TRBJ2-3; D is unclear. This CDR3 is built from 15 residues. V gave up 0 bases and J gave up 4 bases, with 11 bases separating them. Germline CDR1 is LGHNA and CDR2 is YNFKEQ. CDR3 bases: TGTGCCAGCAGCCAAGATCTGCGAACGGCAGATACGCAGTATTTT. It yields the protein CASSQDLRTADTQYF.

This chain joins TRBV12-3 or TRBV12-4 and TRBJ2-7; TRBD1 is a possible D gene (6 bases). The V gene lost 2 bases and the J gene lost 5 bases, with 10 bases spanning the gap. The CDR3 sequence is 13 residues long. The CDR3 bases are TGTGCCAGCAGTTTAATCAGGGGACACGAGCAGTACTTC. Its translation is CASSLIRGHEQYF.

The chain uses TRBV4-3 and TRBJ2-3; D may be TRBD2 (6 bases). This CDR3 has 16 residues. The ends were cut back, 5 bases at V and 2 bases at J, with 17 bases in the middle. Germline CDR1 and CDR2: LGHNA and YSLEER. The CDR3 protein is CASSSSGTSVTDTQYF. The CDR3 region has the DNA TGCGCCAGCAGCTCCTCCGGGACTTCAGTCACAGATACGCAGTATTTT.

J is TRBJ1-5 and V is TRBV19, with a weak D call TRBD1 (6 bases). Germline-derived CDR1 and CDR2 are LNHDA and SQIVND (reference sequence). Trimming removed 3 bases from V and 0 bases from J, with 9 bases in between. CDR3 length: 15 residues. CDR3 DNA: TGTGCCAGTAGTATCACAGGGCATAGCAATCAGCCCCAGCATTTT. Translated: CASSITGHSNQPQHF.

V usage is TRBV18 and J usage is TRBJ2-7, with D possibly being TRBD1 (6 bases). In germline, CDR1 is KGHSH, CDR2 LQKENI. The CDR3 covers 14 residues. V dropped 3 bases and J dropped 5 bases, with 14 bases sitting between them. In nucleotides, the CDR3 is TGTGCCAGCTCACCTTGGACAGAGTCCCACGAGCAGTACTTC. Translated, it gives CASSPWTESHEQYF. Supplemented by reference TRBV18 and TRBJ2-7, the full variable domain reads NAGVMQNPRHLVRRRGQEARLRCSPMKGHSHVYWYRQLPEEGLKFMVYLQKENIIDESGMPKERFSAEFPKEGPSILRIQQVVRGDSAAYFCASSPWTESHEQYFGPGTRLTVT.

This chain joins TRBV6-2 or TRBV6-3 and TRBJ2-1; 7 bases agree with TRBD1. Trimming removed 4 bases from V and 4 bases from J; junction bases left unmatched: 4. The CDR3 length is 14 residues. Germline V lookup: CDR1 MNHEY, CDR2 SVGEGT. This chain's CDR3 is CASSLGTAYNEQFF. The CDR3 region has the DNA TGTGCCAGCAGTTTAGGGACAGCTTACAATGAGCAGTTCTTC.